The clone carrying this T cell receptor beta chain was picked up one time. This sample stems from a study of control samples from healthy donors and cancer patients. Repertoires were generated with immunoSEQ multiplex PCR, while TCRdb's copy carries only in-frame clones and drops some. This table holds some 150,000 clones, around 95% found once. Germline V gene lookup returns CDR1 LNHDA and CDR2 SQIVND (reference sequence). V gave up 7 bases and J gave up 7 bases, with 8 bases separating them. CDR3 length: 11 amino acids. The clonotype comes from a woman aged 55-75 years in good health. The rearrangement links TRBV19 to TRBJ2-1; D not resolved. The specimen was blood. The CDR3 is CASKKGNEQFF. The CDR3 region has the DNA TGTGCCAGTAAAAAAGGAAATGAGCAGTTCTTC.